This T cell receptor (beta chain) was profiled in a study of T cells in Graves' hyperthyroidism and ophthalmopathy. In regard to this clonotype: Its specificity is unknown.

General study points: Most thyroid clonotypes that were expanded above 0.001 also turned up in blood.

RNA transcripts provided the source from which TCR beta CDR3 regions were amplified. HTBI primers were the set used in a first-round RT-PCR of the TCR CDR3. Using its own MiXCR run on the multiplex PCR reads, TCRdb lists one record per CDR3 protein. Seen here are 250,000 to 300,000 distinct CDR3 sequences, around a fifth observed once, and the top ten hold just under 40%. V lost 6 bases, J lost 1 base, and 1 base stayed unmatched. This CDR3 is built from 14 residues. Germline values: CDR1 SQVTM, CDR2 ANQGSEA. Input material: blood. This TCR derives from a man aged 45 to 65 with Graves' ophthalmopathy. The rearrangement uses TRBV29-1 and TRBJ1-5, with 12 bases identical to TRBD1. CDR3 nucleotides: TGCAGCGTCGGGACAGGGGGCAGCAATCAGCCCCAGCATTTT. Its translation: CSVGTGGSNQPQHF.